The 11 T cell receptor beta chains below were found in one sample sequenced in a study of blood T cell repertoires in COVID-19. Assay: immunoSEQ multiplex PCR; the TCRdb copy retains only in-frame clones and omits some. This sample carries 100,000 to 150,000 clones, about 90% of them seen once, and the ten largest clones take approximately 3.3%. The source material was peripheral blood. The source is a woman aged 60 to 75 with acute or convalescent COVID-19.

This chain links TRBV6-5 with TRBJ2-7; 7 nucleotides agree with TRBD1. This CDR3 has 14 amino acids. The germline gives CDR1 MNHEY, CDR2 SVGAGI. Losses at the gene ends were 6 bases for V and 3 bases for J; bases not matched to a gene: 8. CDR3 sequence: CASREGADGYEQYF. For the CDR3, the DNA is TGTGCCAGCAGAGAGGGGGCGGATGGCTACGAGCAGTACTTC.

The sample holds one count of this clone. The chain carries TRBV6-2 or TRBV6-3 and TRBJ2-1, with D maybe TRBD1 (6 bases). The CDR3 is 16 amino acids. V lost 4 bases and J 0 bases, leaving 13 bases between the germline ends. The V gene's germline CDR1 is MNHEY and CDR2 SVGEGT. The CDR3 reads CASSSGVLSSYNEQFF. The CDR3 nucleotides read TGTGCCAGCAGTTCAGGGGTCCTGAGCTCCTACAATGAGCAGTTCTTC.

This clone has a single count. V usage is TRBV5-1 and J usage is TRBJ1-1; 10 positions agree with TRBD1. The germline V gene has CDR1 SGHRS and CDR2 YFSETQ. There are 17 residues in the CDR3. With V trimmed by 3 bases and J by 1 base, 9 bases remained unmatched. CDR3 DNA sequence: TGCGCCAGCAGCTCAAGACAGGGGGCGGGAGGGAACACTGAAGCTTTCTTT. This gives the protein CASSSRQGAGGNTEAFF.

V is TRBV28 and J is TRBJ1-1; 9 nucleotides line up with TRBD1. The V gene's germline CDR1 is MDHEN and CDR2 SYDVKM. The CDR3 sequence is 13 residues long. The J segment lost 5 bases and the V segment lost 6 bases, leaving 4 bases of the junction unmatched. The CDR3 spells CASSPGQGTEAFF. The CDR3 DNA is TGTGCCAGCAGCCCTGGACAGGGGACTGAAGCTTTCTTT.

The chain recombines TRBV6-5 with TRBJ1-4; D is uncertain. CDR3 length equals 14 residues. The germline gives CDR1 MNHEY, CDR2 SVGAGI. Deletions cut 6 bases from V and 4 bases from J, with 12 bases between. Here the CDR3 DNA reads TGTGCCAGCAGCGACCCTGGGAGTAATGAAAAACTGTTTTTT. Protein product: CASSDPGSNEKLFF.

The genes are TRBV5-1 and TRBJ2-2; the D gene is possibly TRBD1 (6 bases). V lost 4 bases and J 3 bases, leaving 22 bases between the germline ends. Germline V gives CDR1 SGHRS, CDR2 YFSETQ. This CDR3 contains 18 residues. CDR3 bases: TGCGCCAGCAGCGCGGACGTGCGACAGGCGTCTTACACCGGGGAGCTGTTTTTT. Translated: CASSADVRQASYTGELFF.

V is TRBV6-6 and J is TRBJ2-4, with a tentative D call TRBD2 (5 bases). The V end lost 8 bases, the J end lost 1 base, and 18 bases lay between the germline ends. Germline lookup yields CDR1 MNHNY and CDR2 SVGAGI (reference sequence). The CDR3 consists of 16 residues. CDR3 sequence reads: CASGWAGPGAKNIQYF. The DNA of the CDR3 is TGTGCCAGCGGATGGGCGGGCCCTGGGGCCAAAAACATTCAGTACTTC.

The V and J genes are TRBV14 and TRBJ2-7; a weak D match, TRBD2 (5 bases). V shed 1 base and J shed 3 bases, with 10 bases lying between them. CDR3 length: 14 residues. The germline V gene has CDR1 SGHDN and CDR2 FVKESK. This CDR3 is CASSQGLGLYEQYF. CDR3 sequence (DNA): TGTGCCAGCAGCCAAGGGCTAGGACTCTACGAGCAGTACTTC.

The chain has TRBV5-1 and TRBJ1-3; TRBD1 matches 7 bases. The CDR3 sequence is 18 residues long. Germline V lookup: CDR1 SGHRS, CDR2 YFSETQ. The V and J ends lost 4 bases and 2 bases, in that order; junction bases with no gene match: 15. The CDR3 region has the DNA TGCGCCAGCAGCCAAACCCTCCCGGGCAGGGGGGCTGGAAACACCATATATTTT. It specifies CASSQTLPGRGAGNTIYF. The full variable domain, its missing parts supplied by reference TRBV5-1 and TRBJ1-3, is KAGVTQTPRYLIKTRGQQVTLSCSPISGHRSVSWYQQTPGQGLQFLFEYFSETQRNKGNFPGRFSGRQFSNSRSEMNVSTLELGDSALYLCASSQTLPGRGAGNTIYFGEGSWLTVV.

The V call is TRBV20-1, the J call TRBJ1-6, with D maybe TRBD1 (5 bases). V lost 3 bases, J lost 10 bases, and 16 bases lay in between. Germline assignment: CDR1 DFQATT and CDR2 SNEGSKA (reference sequence). The CDR3 spans 14 residues. The CDR3 DNA is TGCAGTGCTAGTACGGGCGGCGGGGACTCACCCCTCCACTTT. This encodes CSASTGGGDSPLHF.

The rearrangement links TRBV5-1 to TRBJ1-2; no firm D call. The V end lost 2 bases, the J end lost 5 bases, and 13 bases lay between the germline ends. CDR1 is SGHRS and CDR2 is YFSETQ in the germline V gene. The CDR3 length is 14 residues. The CDR3 DNA sequence: TGCGCCAGCAGCTTTGAAGCGAGGAGTTATGGCTACACCTTC. Encoded protein: CASSFEARSYGYTF.